The next 31 T cell receptor beta chains were all read from a single sample in a study of control samples from healthy donors and cancer patients. The assay was immunoSEQ multiplex PCR, and TCRdb's table has in-frame clones only and misses some. This sample has around 29,000 clones, with 65% to 80% found just once. The source material was PBMCs. Receptor source: a man between 60 and 75 years old with head and neck cancer.

This sequence joins TRBV19 and TRBJ1-4; D is unresolved. The V gene lost 3 bases and the J gene lost 4 bases, with 18 bases spanning the gap. The CDR3 is 17 residues long. Germline CDR1 LNHDA, CDR2 SQIVND (reference sequence). Here the CDR3 DNA reads TGTGCCAGTAGTATGTGGAGGGCCCATCCTCGTAATGAAAAACTGTTTTTT. Translated, it gives CASSMWRAHPRNEKLFF.

The V call is TRBV12-3 or TRBV12-4, the J call TRBJ1-2; possible D gene TRBD1, 5 bases. The CDR3 is 13 residues long. V was trimmed by 5 bases and J by 4 bases, leaving 11 bases between them. Written as DNA, the CDR3 is TGTGCCAGCAGTCAATCGGGGGTCTATGGCTACACCTTC. The encoded protein is CASSQSGVYGYTF.

J is TRBJ1-2 and V is TRBV19; D might be TRBD1 (5 bases). CDR3 length: 17 amino acids. V shed 0 bases and J shed 4 bases, with 18 bases lying between them. Germline V gene lookup returns CDR1 LNHDA and CDR2 SQIVND (reference sequence). CDR3 protein: CASSIDLRQISSYGYTF. The CDR3 DNA reads TGTGCCAGTAGTATAGATCTGCGACAGATCAGTTCCTATGGCTACACCTTC.

The chain combines TRBV19 with TRBJ1-1; D might be TRBD1 (6 bases). The germline V gene encodes CDR1 LNHDA and CDR2 SQIVND (reference sequence). Trimming stripped 5 bases from V and 10 bases from J, with 14 bases between. The CDR3 runs to 12 residues. The CDR3 bases are TGTGCCAGTAGTCCCATGGCGGGGGCAGCTTTCTTT. It yields the protein CASSPMAGAAFF.

This clone appeared a single time. The rearrangement uses TRBV23-1 and TRBJ2-5; a weak D match, TRBD2 (5 bases). TRBV23-1 is designated an ORF whose function remains uncertain. V was clipped by 4 bases and J by 5 bases, with 11 bases between them. The CDR3 has 13 amino acids. The CDR3 DNA reads as TGCGCCAGCAGTCGGAGGCGGCGGGAGACCCAGTACTTC. It yields the protein CASSRRRRETQYF.

The rearrangement links TRBV14 to TRBJ2-2, with TRBD1 as a possible D gene (5 bases). Germline V CDR1 and CDR2: SGHDN, FVKESK. CDR3 length: 15 residues. V shed 1 base and J shed 5 bases, with 11 bases lying between them. The CDR3 nucleotides are TGTGCCAGCAGCCAAGGGGCAGGGTGGACCGGGGAGCTGTTTTTT. Its translation is CASSQGAGWTGELFF.

A few counts support this clone. The chain uses TRBV18 and TRBJ1-5; D is perhaps TRBD1 (5 bases). Germline V gene data show CDR1 as KGHSH and CDR2 as LQKENI. This CDR3 spans 13 amino acids. The germline V and J ends were trimmed by 1 base and 8 bases, with 9 bases remaining between them. CDR3 protein: CASSPHKGEPQHF. The DNA of the CDR3 is TGTGCCAGCTCACCACATAAAGGGGAGCCCCAGCATTTT.

CDR3 coding DNA: TGTGCCTGGAGTGTGAGGACCCACGATCAAGCCAAAAACATTCAGTACTTC. It codes for CAWSVRTHDQAKNIQYF. The chain recombines TRBV30 with TRBJ2-4; D is ambiguous. Germline V gene lookup returns CDR1 GTSNPN and CDR2 SVGIG (reference sequence). The CDR3 length is 17 residues. Trimming took 0 bases from V and 0 from J, leaving 15 bases between them.

The V call is TRBV5-1, the J call TRBJ2-5; 12 positions match TRBD2. Germline V gives CDR1 SGHRS, CDR2 YFSETQ. This CDR3 spans 16 amino acids. J was trimmed by 4 bases and V by 0 bases; bases with no gene match: 4. The DNA of the CDR3 is TGCGCCAGCAGCTTGGGACTAGCGGGAGAACGAGAGACCCAGTACTTC. The encoded protein is CASSLGLAGERETQYF.

This clone was counted once. The gene calls are TRBV20-1 and TRBJ1-1, with D hard to call. The CDR3 covers 11 residues. In germline, CDR1 is DFQATT, CDR2 SNEGSKA (reference sequence). Here the CDR3 DNA reads TGCACCGGTTTAATGAACACTGAAGCTTTCTTT. This codes for CTGLMNTEAFF.

The rearrangement joins TRBV7-2 to TRBJ1-1, with D perhaps matching TRBD1 (5 bases). The CDR3 sequence is 15 residues long. Trimming took off 1 base at V and 0 bases at J, with 9 bases between the two ends. Looked up from germline, CDR1 is SGHTA and CDR2 is FQGNSA. Here the CDR3 DNA reads TGTGCCAGCAGCTTAGTTAGGGGCCTGAACACTGAAGCTTTCTTT. The encoded protein is CASSLVRGLNTEAFF.

V gene TRBV7-2 combines with J gene TRBJ1-1; 9 bases align to TRBD1. The junction had 4 bases not matched to a gene; V was cut back by 1 base and J by 7 bases. CDR3 length: 14 amino acids. CDR1 and CDR2 (germline): SGHTA, FQGNSA. This chain's CDR3 is CASSLGRTGVEAFF. The CDR3 bases are TGTGCCAGCAGCTTAGGGCGGACAGGGGTTGAAGCTTTCTTT.

The chain is built from TRBV7-3 and TRBJ1-1, with TRBD1 identical over 7 bases. Germline CDR1 and CDR2: SGHTA and FQGTGA. With 6 bases clipped from V and 6 bases from J, the junction kept 10 bases outside the gene matches. The CDR3 is 14 amino acids. The CDR3 sequence: CASSRKGGLSEAFF. CDR3 bases: TGTGCCAGCAGTAGAAAAGGGGGCTTATCTGAAGCTTTCTTT.

This chain uses TRBV18 with TRBJ2-3; D gene unclear. Trimming cost V 0 bases and J 5 bases, with 6 bases left between them. This CDR3 spans 13 amino acids. Germline V lookup: CDR1 KGHSH, CDR2 LQKENI. CDR3 sequence: CASSPPWQDTQYF. Written as DNA, the CDR3 is TGTGCCAGCTCACCACCGTGGCAAGATACGCAGTATTTT.

This chain uses TRBV11-2 with TRBJ2-7; tentative D call: TRBD1 (5 bases). CDR3 length equals 12 residues. V lost 6 bases and J lost 5, with 11 bases in between. The germline V gene has CDR1 SGHAT and CDR2 FQNNGV. The CDR3 nucleotides are TGTGCCAGCAGGGCCTTGGGGCACGAGCAGTACTTC. It translates to CASRALGHEQYF.

This chain connects TRBV7-9 to TRBJ1-3; D may be TRBD1 (5 bases). The CDR3 contains 16 residues. Looked up from germline, CDR1 is SEHNR and CDR2 is FQNEAQ (reference sequence). V gave up 0 bases and J gave up 2 bases, with 11 bases separating them. CDR3 in DNA: TGTGCCAGCAGCTTAGCGCAACCAGGGCCTGGAAACACCATATATTTT. It codes for CASSLAQPGPGNTIYF.

The V gene is TRBV12-3 or TRBV12-4, the J gene TRBJ2-7; no clear D. This CDR3 is 11 amino acids long. Trimming pared 3 bases from V and 0 bases from J, leaving 0 bases between. CDR3 DNA sequence: TGTGCCAGCAGTTTCTCCTACGAGCAGTACTTC. Encoded protein: CASSFSYEQYF.

The chain joins TRBV6-5 to TRBJ2-2; D perhaps matches TRBD2 (7 bases). Looked up from germline, CDR1 is MNHEY and CDR2 is SVGAGI. Trimming took off 3 bases at V and 6 bases at J, with 17 bases between the two ends. The CDR3 covers 16 residues. The CDR3 nucleotides read TGTGCCAGCAGTTATGGTTCTACAGGGAGGGCCGGGGAGCTGTTTTTT. It yields the protein CASSYGSTGRAGELFF.

This chain links TRBV11-2 with TRBJ2-3; 15 bases align to TRBD2. The CDR3 totals 18 residues. The V gene's germline CDR1 is SGHAT and CDR2 FQNNGV. V shed 0 bases and J 5 bases; nucleotides not matched to a gene: 6. The CDR3 nucleotides are TGTGCCAGCAGCTTAGATAGGGGACTAGCGGGAGGTATAGATACGCAGTATTTT. Protein: CASSLDRGLAGGIDTQYF.

The chain combines TRBV5-1 with TRBJ2-3; unclear D gene. The CDR3 is made up of 12 amino acids. V dropped 4 bases and J dropped 2 bases, with 5 bases sitting between them. Germline values: CDR1 SGHRS, CDR2 YFSETQ. CDR3 nucleotides: TGCGCCAGCAGCGAGGACACAGATACGCAGTATTTT. It encodes CASSEDTDTQYF.

V is TRBV7-8 and J is TRBJ1-5; 9 nucleotides match TRBD1. The CDR3 loop spans 15 amino acids. Trimming cost V 2 bases and J 6 bases; bases outside gene matches: 5. Germline lookup yields CDR1 SGHVS and CDR2 FQNEAQ. The CDR3 DNA reads TGTGCCAGCAGCTTACGCACAGGGGGCGTTCAGCCCCAGCATTTT. Translated, it gives CASSLRTGGVQPQHF. The full variable domain, in which reference TRBV7-8 and TRBJ1-5 provide the parts outside the CDR3, is GAGVSQSPRYKVAKRGQDVALRCDPISGHVSLFWYQQALGQGPEFLTYFQNEAQLDKSGLPSDRFFAERPEGSVSTLKIQRTQQEDSAVYLCASSLRTGGVQPQHFGDGTRLSIL.

This rearrangement joins TRBV4-3 to TRBJ2-7; 10 bases match TRBD1. CDR3 length equals 13 residues. In germline, CDR1 is LGHNA, CDR2 YSLEER. The J segment lost 3 bases and the V segment lost 4 bases, leaving 0 bases of the junction unmatched. The CDR3, as DNA: TGCGCCAGCAGCCGGGACAGGGGCTACGAGCAGTACTTC. This gives the protein CASSRDRGYEQYF.

The gene calls are TRBV11-2 and TRBJ2-1; TRBD2 matches 7 bases. The germline V gene has CDR1 SGHAT and CDR2 FQNNGV. The trim removed 1 base at V and 4 bases at J, leaving 13 bases unmatched. The CDR3 loop spans 18 amino acids. CDR3 DNA sequence: TGTGCCAGCAGCTTAGGCGGGGCTAGCGGACCCGAATACAATGAGCAGTTCTTC. This sequence encodes CASSLGGASGPEYNEQFF. Using reference TRBV11-2 and TRBJ2-1 for the parts outside the CDR3, the full variable domain is EAGVAQSPRYKIIEKRQSVAFWCNPISGHATLYWYQQILGQGPKLLIQFQNNGVVDDSQLPKDRFSAERLKGVDSTLKIQPAKLEDSAVYLCASSLGGASGPEYNEQFFGPGTRLTVL.

The chain has TRBV5-6 and TRBJ2-7, with a tentative D call TRBD2 (5 bases). The germline gives CDR1 SGHDT, CDR2 YYEEEE. This CDR3 region has 13 residues. V was trimmed by 2 bases and J by 9 bases, leaving 15 bases between them. CDR3 region: CASSFQLVVRQYF. The CDR3 DNA follows: TGTGCCAGCAGCTTTCAACTAGTCGTTCGGCAGTACTTC.

The chain carries TRBV6-5 and TRBJ1-2; a weak D match, TRBD1 (5 bases). Germline V gene lookup returns CDR1 MNHEY and CDR2 SVGAGI. This CDR3 spans 12 amino acids. The V end was cut by 2 bases, the J end by 8 bases, with 9 bases between. The CDR3 DNA sequence: TGTGCCAGCAGTTACGAGGGACGGGGCTACACCTTC. As protein: CASSYEGRGYTF.

The rearrangement uses TRBV6-2 or TRBV6-3 and TRBJ1-2; D uncertain. CDR3 length: 14 amino acids. The germline V gene has CDR1 MNHEY and CDR2 SVGEGT. The V end lost 5 bases, the J end lost 0 bases, and 10 bases lay between the germline ends. CDR3 in amino acids: CASSAVVTNYGYTF. CDR3 DNA: TGTGCCAGCAGTGCTGTGGTAACTAACTATGGCTACACCTTC.

The chain combines TRBV6-4 with TRBJ2-1; 8 bases are a match to TRBD1. Germline CDR1 is MRHNA and CDR2 is SNTAGT. The V segment lost 4 bases and the J segment 7 bases; nucleotides outside the gene matches: 3. The length of the CDR3 is 13 residues. The CDR3 DNA sequence: TGTGCCAGCAGTGCCGACAGGGGAAATGAGCAGTTCTTC. It is translated as CASSADRGNEQFF.

The rearrangement links TRBV6-5 to TRBJ2-5, with 9 bases that match TRBD1. The germline V gene has CDR1 MNHEY and CDR2 SVGAGI. This CDR3 comprises 12 residues. Trimming cost V 7 bases and J 5 bases; bases outside gene matches: 2. The CDR3 bases are TGTGCCAGCACCGGACAGGGGGAGACCCAGTACTTC. It translates to CASTGQGETQYF.

This chain joins TRBV6-5 and TRBJ1-4; D unclear. Trimming pared 3 bases from V and 8 bases from J, leaving 10 bases between. The CDR3 has 13 amino acids. The germline CDR1 and CDR2 sequences are MNHEY and SVGAGI. The CDR3 coding sequence is TGTGCCAGCAGTTATGGACTGTCGGAAAAACTGTTTTTT. Protein product: CASSYGLSEKLFF.

CDR3 DNA: TGTGCCAGCACGGAGGGATCCCTTGTGGAGCAGTACTTC. Translating gives CASTEGSLVEQYF. The chain couples TRBV6-5 to TRBJ2-7, with D possibly TRBD2 on 6 matching bases. With 7 bases removed from V and 7 bases from J, the gap between germline ends came to 17 bases. Germline V gene sequence: CDR1 MNHEY, CDR2 SVGAGI. This CDR3 region has 13 residues.

CDR3 coding DNA: TGCGCCAGCCGACAGAAACTCTCCTACGAGCAGTACTTC. Amino acids: CASRQKLSYEQYF. The chain recombines TRBV23-1 with TRBJ2-7, with D tentatively TRBD1 (5 bases). TRBV23-1 is designated an ORF whose function remains uncertain. There are 13 residues in the CDR3. V gave up 8 bases and J gave up 0 bases, with 11 bases separating them.